This T cell receptor beta chain was recorded in a study of blood T cell repertoires in COVID-19. Study-level background: T cells, B-cell-depleted T cells, or PBMCs supplied cDNA or gDNA.

Data came from immunoSEQ multiplex PCR; TCRdb stores just in-frame clones and leaves some out. The table includes some 45,000 clones, about four fifths detected once. Per the germline V gene, CDR1 is MNHEY and CDR2 is SMNVEV (reference sequence). V dropped 4 bases and J dropped 7 bases, with 11 bases sitting between them. This CDR3 comprises 13 residues. This clonotype was sampled from a human donor in a cohort sampled during active COVID-19. Sample: peripheral blood. The chain recombines TRBV27 with TRBJ2-1, with TRBD2 as a possible D gene (5 bases). DNA of the CDR3: TGTGCCAGCAGTTCTATAGGGAGAAATGAGCAGTTCTTC. Its translation is CASSSIGRNEQFF.